Listed here is a single TCR beta chain. Antigen specificity is unknown. The primer mix had 60 Vbeta and 13 Jbeta primers. Only in-frame clones appear in the TCRdb table, and some are missing; sequencing was by immunoSEQ multiplex PCR. The sample includes 150,000 to 200,000 clones, about three quarters of them seen just once. Those who donated were healthy bone marrow donors. The CDR3 loop spans 15 amino acids. Trimming at V came to 0 bases and at J to 4 bases, leaving 3 bases not matched to a gene. Germline values: CDR1 SGDLS, CDR2 YYNGEE. This sample is drawn from a study of cytomegalovirus exposure and HLA in healthy donors. Overall study findings and caveats: In a later analysis, parvovirus B19, influenza, CMV and Epstein-Barr virus appeared linked to several top co-occurrence clusters. Immune exposure was documented only through CMV serostatus. About 90% or about 30% of the time was how often most TCR beta V segments were productive, according to an earlier analysis.

This chain links TRBV9 with TRBJ2-1; 8 nucleotides match TRBD1. The specimen was PBMCs. The receptor was isolated from a female donor in good health and CMV-seronegative. CDR3 in DNA: TGTGCCAGCAGCGTAGGGGGACAGGTTTACAATGAGCAGTTCTTC. Residues: CASSVGGQVYNEQFF.